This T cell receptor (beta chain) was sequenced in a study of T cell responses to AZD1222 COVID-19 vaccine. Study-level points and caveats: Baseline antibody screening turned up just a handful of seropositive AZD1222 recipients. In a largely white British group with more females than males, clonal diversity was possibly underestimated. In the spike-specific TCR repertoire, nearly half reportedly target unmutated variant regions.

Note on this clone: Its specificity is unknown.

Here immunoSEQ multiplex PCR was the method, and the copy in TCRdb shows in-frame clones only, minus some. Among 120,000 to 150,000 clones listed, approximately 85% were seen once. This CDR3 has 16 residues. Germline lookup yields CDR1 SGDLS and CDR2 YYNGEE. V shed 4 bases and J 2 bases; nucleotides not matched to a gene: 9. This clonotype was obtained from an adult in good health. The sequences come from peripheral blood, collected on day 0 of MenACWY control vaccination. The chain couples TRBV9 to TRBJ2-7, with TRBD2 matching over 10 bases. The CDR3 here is CASSPRPSGGPYEQYF. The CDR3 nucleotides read TGTGCCAGCAGCCCCCGCCCTAGCGGGGGACCCTACGAGCAGTACTTC. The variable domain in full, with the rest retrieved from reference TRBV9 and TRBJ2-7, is DSGVTQTPKHLITATGQRVTLRCSPRSGDLSVYWYQQSLDQGLQFLIQYYNGEERAKGNILERFSAQQFPDLHSELNLSSLELGDSALYFCASSPRPSGGPYEQYFGPGTRLTVT.